The sequence of this T cell receptor (beta chain) was determined in a study of cytomegalovirus exposure and HLA in healthy donors. The overall study: One earlier analysis, a look at approximately 180 million T cells, found some 120 million unique TCR beta sequences. Genotyping showed roughly 83% of roughly 400 donors falling in the Caucasian-associated ancestry cluster.

Trimming took 5 bases from V and 4 from J, leaving 11 bases between them. Germline CDR1 is SEHNR and CDR2 is FQNEAQ (reference sequence). This CDR3 comprises 13 residues. The PCR made use of 60 Vbeta and 13 Jbeta primers. Methods used by the authors: Later, roughly 77 million unique TCR beta chains were counted in an analysis, and some 10 million of them were shared. Here immunoSEQ multiplex PCR was the method, and the copy in TCRdb shows in-frame clones only, minus some. The DNA gave D and trimming, while V, J and clone size come from that table. The sample records 130,000 to 150,000 clones, roughly 83% being singletons. This clone is deemed medium-sized (0.01 to 0.1%).

The chain recombines TRBV7-9 with TRBJ1-1, with D unclear. This clonotype was obtained from a man aged 35 to 55 in good health and CMV-seropositive. The sample was PBMCs. In DNA, the CDR3 is TGTGCCAGCAGCACATATTATTTCACTGAAGCTTTCTTT. Residues: CASSTYYFTEAFF.